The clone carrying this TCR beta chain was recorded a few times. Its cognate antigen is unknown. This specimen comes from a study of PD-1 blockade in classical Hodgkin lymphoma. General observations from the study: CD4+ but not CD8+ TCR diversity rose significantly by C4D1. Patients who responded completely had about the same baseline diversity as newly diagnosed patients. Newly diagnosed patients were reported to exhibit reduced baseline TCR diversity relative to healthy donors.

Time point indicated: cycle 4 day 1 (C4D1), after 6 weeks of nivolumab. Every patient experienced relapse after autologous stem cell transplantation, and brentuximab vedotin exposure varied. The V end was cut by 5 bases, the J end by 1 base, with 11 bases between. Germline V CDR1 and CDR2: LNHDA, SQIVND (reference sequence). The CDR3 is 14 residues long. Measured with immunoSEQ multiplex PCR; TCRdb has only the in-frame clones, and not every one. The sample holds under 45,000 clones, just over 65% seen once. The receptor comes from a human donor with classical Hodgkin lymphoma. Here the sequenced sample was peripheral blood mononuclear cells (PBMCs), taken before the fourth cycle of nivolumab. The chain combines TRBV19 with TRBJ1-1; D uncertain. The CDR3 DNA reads TGTGCCAGTAGTCTCGGGGAGAAGAACACTGAAGCTTTCTTT. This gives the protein CASSLGEKNTEAFF.